These T cell receptor beta chains were read from a single sample in a study of cytomegalovirus exposure and HLA in healthy donors. This table comes from immunoSEQ multiplex PCR, and its TCRdb copy is limited to in-frame clones, with some not included. The sample holds tens of thousands of clones; about 70% are singletons and the top ten take less than 9%. Specimen: PBMCs. These receptors were collected from a man aged 35-49 years in good health and CMV-seropositive. The CDR3 runs from the conserved cysteine through the conserved F or W. The D gene is left open where the match is weak. Some rows have no size entry. The others give once, few or many, or a class for an expanded clone.

J: TRBJ2-5; length: 15; size: few; V: TRBV9; D: TRBD1; CDR3: CASSVGPDRVETQYF; DNA: TGTGCCAGCAGCGTAGGCCCAGACAGGGTAGAGACCCAGTACTTC
J: TRBJ2-3; length: 18; size: .; V: TRBV2; D: TRBD2; CDR3: CASSPGTSGDISTDTQYF; DNA: TGTGCCAGCAGTCCAGGGACTAGCGGGGACATTAGCACAGATACGCAGTATTTT
J: TRBJ2-7; length: 14; size: .; V: TRBV29-1; D: TRBD1; CDR3: CSGGGGTGTGEQYF; DNA: TGCAGCGGGGGGGGCGGGACAGGGACCGGCGAGCAGTACTTC
J: TRBJ2-5; length: 15; size: .; V: TRBV29-1; D: TRBD2; CDR3: CSVGLAGASGETQYF; DNA: TGCAGCGTTGGACTAGCGGGAGCGTCAGGAGAGACCCAGTACTTC
J: TRBJ2-6; length: 17; size: .; V: TRBV19; D: .; CDR3: CASSLRDAGLGANVLTF; DNA: TGTGCCAGTAGTCTCCGGGACGCCGGACTAGGGGCCAACGTCCTGACTTTC
J: TRBJ2-5; length: 15; size: .; V: TRBV30; D: TRBD2; CDR3: CAWSTAGGVPETQYF; DNA: TGTGCCTGGAGTACGGCGGGGGGGGTCCCAGAGACCCAGTACTTC
J: TRBJ2-7; length: 14; size: few; V: TRBV7-2; D: TRBD1; CDR3: CASSPGTGGYEQYF; DNA: TGTGCCAGCAGCCCCGGGACAGGGGGCTACGAGCAGTACTTC
J: TRBJ1-2; length: 14; size: few; V: TRBV2; D: TRBD1; CDR3: CASIGQGAGYGYTF; DNA: TGTGCCAGCATCGGACAGGGGGCTGGTTATGGCTACACCTTC
J: TRBJ1-4; length: 15; size: .; V: TRBV5-1; D: TRBD1; CDR3: CASSFTGGGDEKLFF; DNA: TGCGCCAGCAGCTTCACAGGGGGCGGCGATGAAAAACTGTTTTTT
J: TRBJ2-1; length: 15; size: .; V: TRBV27; D: TRBD2; CDR3: CASGASGGADNEQFF; DNA: TGTGCCAGCGGAGCTAGCGGGGGGGCCGACAATGAGCAGTTCTTC
J: TRBJ1-2; length: 14; size: .; V: TRBV14; D: TRBD1; CDR3: CASSQDNRGGGYTF; DNA: TGTGCCAGCAGCCAAGATAACAGGGGCGGTGGCTACACCTTC
J: TRBJ2-7; length: 17; size: .; V: TRBV11-2; D: .; CDR3: CASSIWPLTADAYEQYF; DNA: TGTGCCAGCAGCATCTGGCCTCTGACAGCCGACGCCTACGAGCAGTACTTC
J: TRBJ1-1; length: 13; size: .; V: TRBV5-1; D: TRBD1; CDR3: CASSGGQGPEAFF; DNA: TGCGCCAGCAGCGGTGGACAGGGCCCTGAAGCTTTCTTT
J: TRBJ2-1; length: 15; size: .; V: TRBV19; D: .; CDR3: CASSIKESTYNEQFF; DNA: TGTGCCAGTAGTATAAAGGAGAGCACCTACAATGAGCAGTTCTTC
J: TRBJ1-2; length: 14; size: .; V: TRBV19; D: .; CDR3: CASTPQTGPYGYTF; DNA: TGTGCCAGTACCCCTCAGACAGGCCCTTATGGCTACACCTTC
J: TRBJ2-2; length: 16; size: .; V: TRBV27; D: TRBD2; CDR3: CASSFESGRNTGELFF; DNA: TGTGCCAGCAGTTTTGAGAGCGGGAGAAACACCGGGGAGCTGTTTTTT
J: TRBJ2-7; length: 15; size: .; V: TRBV9; D: .; CDR3: CASSPPGSPPYEQYF; DNA: TGTGCCAGCAGCCCGCCCGGGAGCCCACCCTACGAGCAGTACTTC
J: TRBJ2-7; length: 15; size: .; V: TRBV5-1; D: .; CDR3: CASSLDVILAVEQYF; DNA: TGCGCCAGCAGCTTGGACGTCATCTTGGCAGTCGAGCAGTACTTC
J: TRBJ2-1; length: 15; size: .; V: TRBV28; D: TRBD1; CDR3: CASSHGTGGFGEQFF; DNA: TGTGCCAGCAGTCACGGGACAGGGGGATTTGGTGAGCAGTTCTTC
J: TRBJ1-5; length: 14; size: few; V: TRBV30; D: .; CDR3: CAWSVRGNNQPQHF; DNA: TGTGCCTGGAGTGTACGCGGGAACAATCAGCCCCAGCATTTT
J: TRBJ1-5; length: 15; size: .; V: TRBV28; D: .; CDR3: CASSLGGALSQPQHF; DNA: TGTGCCAGCAGTTTAGGAGGGGCCCTCAGTCAGCCCCAGCATTTT
J: TRBJ1-3; length: 16; size: few; V: TRBV30; D: TRBD1; CDR3: CAWKGQGAQYRNTIYF; DNA: TGTGCCTGGAAAGGACAGGGAGCACAGTATCGGAACACCATATATTTT
J: TRBJ2-1; length: 16; size: .; V: TRBV11-3; D: TRBD2; CDR3: CASSGSGRSSYNEQFF; DNA: TGTGCCAGCAGCGGTAGCGGGAGGAGCTCCTACAATGAGCAGTTCTTC
J: TRBJ1-1; length: 13; size: .; V: TRBV7-9; D: .; CDR3: CASSPGMNTEAFF; DNA: TGTGCCAGCAGCCCAGGGATGAACACTGAAGCTTTCTTT
J: TRBJ2-7; length: 15; size: .; V: TRBV5-1; D: .; CDR3: CASSLASGDTYEQYF; DNA: TGCGCCAGCAGCTTGGCCTCAGGGGATACCTACGAGCAGTACTTC
J: TRBJ2-5; length: 15; size: few; V: TRBV9; D: TRBD1; CDR3: CASSERTGALETQYF; DNA: TGTGCCAGCAGCGAGAGGACAGGGGCCCTTGAGACCCAGTACTTC
J: TRBJ2-5; length: 13; size: .; V: TRBV7-8; D: .; CDR3: CASNPRAAATQYF; DNA: TGTGCCAGCAACCCACGGGCAGCGGCGACCCAGTACTTC
J: TRBJ2-1; length: 11; size: .; V: TRBV29-1; D: TRBD1; CDR3: CSNWDSNEQFF; DNA: TGCAGCAACTGGGACAGCAATGAGCAGTTCTTC
J: TRBJ2-6; length: 15; size: .; V: TRBV10-3; D: TRBD2; CDR3: CAISGGEGGANVLTF; DNA: TGTGCCATCAGTGGGGGGGAGGGCGGGGCCAACGTCCTGACTTTC
J: TRBJ2-1; length: 16; size: .; V: TRBV5-6; D: TRBD1; CDR3: CASSFGWDRGLHEQFF; DNA: TGTGCCAGCAGCTTCGGCTGGGACAGGGGTTTGCATGAGCAGTTCTTC
J: TRBJ1-2; length: 15; size: .; V: TRBV6-1; D: TRBD1; CDR3: CASSVFRQGSDGYTF; DNA: TGTGCCAGCAGTGTCTTTCGACAGGGTAGCGATGGCTACACCTTC
J: TRBJ1-5; length: 15; size: .; V: TRBV5-1; D: TRBD1; CDR3: CASSLVDRGNQPQHF; DNA: TGCGCCAGCAGCTTGGTAGACAGGGGCAATCAGCCCCAGCATTTT
J: TRBJ2-4; length: 12; size: .; V: TRBV6-1; D: .; CDR3: CASSDRLDIQYF; DNA: TGTGCCAGCAGTGACAGGTTAGACATTCAGTACTTC
J: TRBJ2-7; length: 16; size: .; V: TRBV19; D: .; CDR3: CASSVPGGITLNEQYF; DNA: TGTGCCAGTAGTGTCCCGGGTGGAATTACGTTGAACGAGCAGTACTTC
J: TRBJ1-2; length: 14; size: .; V: TRBV4-3; D: TRBD1; CDR3: CASSQSQGSYGYTF; DNA: TGCGCCAGCAGCCAATCACAGGGGAGCTATGGCTACACCTTC
J: TRBJ1-1; length: 13; size: .; V: TRBV28; D: .; CDR3: CASTKGLGAEAFF; DNA: TGTGCCAGCACCAAGGGCCTCGGGGCTGAAGCTTTCTTT
J: TRBJ2-2; length: 16; size: .; V: TRBV4-1; D: .; CDR3: CASSQQPGAETGELFF; DNA: TGCGCCAGCAGCCAACAACCGGGAGCGGAGACCGGGGAGCTGTTTTTT
J: TRBJ1-2; length: 15; size: .; V: TRBV9; D: .; CDR3: CASSVLPRGYDGYTF; DNA: TGTGCCAGCAGCGTATTACCCAGGGGTTATGATGGCTACACCTTC
J: TRBJ1-2; length: 16; size: .; V: TRBV6-6; D: TRBD1; CDR3: CASSLAGTGSNYGYTF; DNA: TGTGCCAGCAGTTTGGCCGGGACAGGGAGTAACTATGGCTACACCTTC
J: TRBJ2-3; length: 15; size: few; V: TRBV4-3; D: TRBD2; CDR3: CASSQSAGGPDTQYF; DNA: TGCGCCAGCAGCCAAAGTGCGGGGGGGCCAGATACGCAGTATTTT
J: TRBJ2-2; length: 15; size: few; V: TRBV2; D: TRBD2; CDR3: CASGVLAGGSGELFF; DNA: TGTGCCAGCGGCGTGCTAGCGGGGGGTTCCGGGGAGCTGTTTTTT
J: TRBJ1-1; length: 14; size: .; V: TRBV5-4; D: .; CDR3: CASSTAGERTEAFF; DNA: TGTGCCAGCAGCACCGCAGGGGAAAGAACTGAAGCTTTCTTT
J: TRBJ2-7; length: 15; size: .; V: TRBV15; D: .; CDR3: CATSREIGPTYEQYF; DNA: TGTGCCACCAGCAGAGAAATTGGTCCTACCTACGAGCAGTACTTC
J: TRBJ2-7; length: 15; size: .; V: TRBV27; D: TRBD2; CDR3: CASTTGASGSYEQYF; DNA: TGTGCCAGCACCACTGGGGCTAGCGGGAGTTACGAGCAGTACTTC
J: TRBJ2-1; length: 13; size: .; V: TRBV7-2; D: .; CDR3: CASSLGANNEQFF; DNA: TGTGCCAGCAGCTTAGGTGCGAACAATGAGCAGTTCTTC
J: TRBJ2-3; length: 15; size: .; V: TRBV7-2; D: .; CDR3: CASSSGQSSTDTQYF; DNA: TGTGCCAGCAGCTCCGGACAGTCTAGCACAGATACGCAGTATTTT
J: TRBJ1-1; length: 13; size: many; V: TRBV7-2; D: .; CDR3: CASSLGQNTEAFF; DNA: TGTGCCAGCAGCTTAGGACAGAACACTGAAGCTTTCTTT
J: TRBJ2-7; length: 16; size: once; V: TRBV11-1; D: TRBD1; CDR3: CASSHLGTGTTYEQYF; DNA: TGTGCCAGCAGCCATTTGGGGACAGGGACAACCTACGAGCAGTACTTC
J: TRBJ2-6; length: 17; size: .; V: TRBV15; D: .; CDR3: CATSRGGGSSGANVLTF; DNA: TGTGCCACCAGCAGAGGTGGCGGATCCTCTGGGGCCAACGTCCTGACTTTC
J: TRBJ1-1; length: 13; size: .; V: TRBV5-4; D: .; CDR3: CATAGQRNIEAFF; DNA: TGTGCCACCGCGGGGCAGAGGAACATTGAAGCTTTCTTT
J: TRBJ1-3; length: 15; size: .; V: TRBV10-3; D: TRBD1; CDR3: CAINLDRGSGNTIYF; DNA: TGTGCCATCAACCTCGACAGGGGGTCTGGAAACACCATATATTTT
J: TRBJ1-2; length: 14; size: .; V: TRBV4-3; D: TRBD1; CDR3: CASRLSGGPGGYTF; DNA: TGCGCCAGCAGACTTTCAGGGGGACCGGGTGGCTACACCTTC
J: TRBJ1-5; length: 16; size: few; V: TRBV7-6; D: .; CDR3: CASSLERGFSNQPQHF; DNA: TGTGCCAGCAGCTTGGAGCGAGGATTTAGCAATCAGCCCCAGCATTTT